Listed here are 32 T cell receptor beta chains from one sample, sequenced in a study of cytomegalovirus exposure and HLA in healthy donors. Primers included in the PCR were 60 Vbeta and 13 Jbeta primers. Assay used: immunoSEQ multiplex PCR; TCRdb lists only in-frame clones, some missing. The sample has approximately 190,000 clones, about 90% seen once. The specimen was PBMCs. Receptors originate from a man younger than 45 in good health and CMV-seronegative.

This chain joins TRBV6-5 and TRBJ2-7, with 12 bases aligning to TRBD1. With V trimmed by 7 bases and J by 7 bases, 11 bases remained unmatched. Germline values: CDR1 MNHEY, CDR2 SVGAGI. The CDR3 has 15 amino acids. CDR3 DNA sequence: TGTGCCAGCAACTCAGCCGGGACAGGGGGCAGGGAGCAGTACTTC. As protein: CASNSAGTGGREQYF.

This sequence joins TRBV10-3 and TRBJ1-5; D gene uncertain. The CDR3 has 13 amino acids. Germline lookup yields CDR1 ENHRY and CDR2 SYGVKD. Between the trimmed V and J ends, which lost 2 bases and 5 bases, there was a span of 7 bases. The CDR3 nucleotides are TGTGCCATCAGTGAGGTGGAGCATCAGCCCCAGCATTTT. This codes for CAISEVEHQPQHF.

This clone was picked up one time. This chain joins TRBV7-9 and TRBJ2-7; 10 nucleotides agree with TRBD1. The V gene end was trimmed by 2 bases and the J gene end by 0 bases; junction bases not matched to a gene: 7. CDR3 length equals 17 residues. Germline lookup yields CDR1 SEHNR and CDR2 FQNEAQ (reference sequence). CDR3 sequence: CASSLTPGTGVSYEQYF. Written as DNA, the CDR3 is TGTGCCAGCAGCTTAACACCCGGGACAGGGGTCTCCTACGAGCAGTACTTC.

The V gene is TRBV6-6, the J gene TRBJ1-5, with D maybe TRBD1 (5 bases). V was pared by 6 bases and J by 3 bases, with 12 bases between. This CDR3 has 14 residues. Per the germline V gene, CDR1 is MNHNY and CDR2 is SVGAGI (reference sequence). In DNA form, the CDR3 reads TGTGCCAGCAGCCGGGGGGGGTACAATCAGCCCCAGCATTTT. Amino acids: CASSRGGYNQPQHF.

The genes are TRBV7-9 and TRBJ2-3, with 7 bases matching TRBD2. Germline V gene data show CDR1 as SEHNR and CDR2 as FQNEAQ (reference sequence). This CDR3 has 15 residues. After removal of 5 bases from V and 4 bases from J, the junction contained 9 bases not matched to a gene. CDR3 protein: CASSMGEGRADTQYF. In DNA form, the CDR3 reads TGTGCCAGCAGCATGGGGGAGGGCCGTGCAGATACGCAGTATTTT.

This chain links TRBV2 with TRBJ2-7; 12 nucleotides line up with TRBD2. This CDR3 region has 14 residues. Trimming at V came to 6 bases and at J to 7 bases, leaving 7 bases not matched to a gene. Germline CDR1 reads SNHLY; CDR2 reads FYNNEI. CDR3 nucleotides: TGTGCCAGCAGCCCGGGACTAGCGGGCGATGAGCAGTACTTC. Translating it yields CASSPGLAGDEQYF. Filled out from reference TRBV2 and TRBJ2-7, the complete variable domain reads EPEVTQTPSHQVTQMGQEVILRCVPISNHLYFYWYRQILGQKVEFLVSFYNNEISEKSEIFDDQFSVERPDGSNFTLKIRSTKLEDSAMYFCASSPGLAGDEQYFGPGTRLTVT.

This clone was counted once. The chain combines TRBV11-2 with TRBJ1-2; D might be TRBD1 (6 bases). Germline V gives CDR1 SGHAT, CDR2 FQNNGV. The CDR3 runs to 16 residues. V dropped 5 bases and J dropped 2 bases, with 18 bases sitting between them. The CDR3 spells CASSPGEGSVNYGYTF. CDR3 DNA sequence: TGTGCCAGCAGCCCAGGGGAGGGATCGGTAAACTATGGCTACACCTTC.

The rearrangement links TRBV4-1 to TRBJ2-1; D perhaps matches TRBD2 (5 bases). Germline loops: CDR1 MGHRA, CDR2 YSYEKL. V was trimmed by 2 bases and J by 0 bases, leaving 17 bases between them. CDR3 length: 18 residues. CDR3: CASSQSSGGRSSYNEQFF. CDR3 coding DNA: TGCGCCAGCAGCCAATCTTCTGGCGGGCGCAGCTCCTACAATGAGCAGTTCTTC.

This chain connects TRBV27 to TRBJ1-5; a possible D gene is TRBD1 (5 bases). This CDR3 is 15 amino acids long. V was clipped by 6 bases and J by 2 bases, with 14 bases between them. Germline loops: CDR1 MNHEY, CDR2 SMNVEV (reference sequence). The CDR3 DNA follows: TGTGCCAGCAGCCCGACTTGGGGGGGCAATCAGCCCCAGCATTTT. Residues: CASSPTWGGNQPQHF.

The chain links TRBV30 to TRBJ1-2; 8 nucleotides align to TRBD1. CDR3 length: 17 amino acids. Germline CDR1 and CDR2: GTSNPN and SVGIG (reference sequence). V trimming: 2 bases; J trimming: 2 bases; junction bases outside the gene matches: 13. This CDR3 is CAWSSNPGTGTNYGYTF. CDR3 DNA: TGTGCCTGGAGTTCTAATCCCGGGACAGGTACGAACTATGGCTACACCTTC.

The chain is built from TRBV18 and TRBJ2-1, with TRBD2 matching over 9 bases. Per germline, CDR1 KGHSH and CDR2 LQKENI. This CDR3 spans 15 amino acids. V gave up 2 bases and J gave up 6 bases; unmatched junction bases: 5. The CDR3 DNA reads TGTGCCAGCTCACCAAACGAGCGGGGGGCCAATGAGCAGTTCTTC. This codes for CASSPNERGANEQFF.

V gene TRBV5-1 combines with J gene TRBJ2-7; D unclear. The germline gives CDR1 SGHRS, CDR2 YFSETQ. V shed 4 bases and J shed 9 bases, with 17 bases lying between them. This CDR3 comprises 13 residues. The CDR3 protein is CASSDDGGGVQYF. The CDR3 region has the DNA TGCGCCAGCAGCGACGACGGCGGCGGAGTGCAGTACTTC.

This clone was seen once. The rearrangement joins TRBV7-2 to TRBJ1-4; D possibly corresponds to TRBD1 (6 bases). The germline V and J ends were trimmed by 1 base and 4 bases, with 10 bases remaining between them. Germline assignment: CDR1 SGHTA and CDR2 FQGNSA. The CDR3 spans 15 residues. The CDR3 region has the DNA TGTGCCAGCAGCTTAGTAAGCAGGGGTAATGAAAAACTGTTTTTT. It yields the protein CASSLVSRGNEKLFF.

The V and J genes are TRBV21-1 and TRBJ1-5; the table calls TRBD1, which could not be checked here. TRBV21-1 corresponds to a pseudogene. The length of the CDR3 is 19 residues. This CDR3 reads CASSKVRGTGGSSNQPQHF. CDR3 in DNA: TGTGCCAGCAGCAAAGTAAGGGGAACAGGGGGTTCAAGCAATCAGCCCCAGCATTTT.

The chain is built from TRBV6-6 and TRBJ2-2; 11 bases map to TRBD2. The trim removed 5 bases at V and 4 bases at J, leaving 6 bases unmatched. The CDR3 is 16 residues long. The germline CDR1 and CDR2 sequences are MNHNY and SVGAGI (reference sequence). For the CDR3, the DNA is TGTGCCAGCAGTCCGCTCGGACTAGCGGGCACCGGGGAGCTGTTTTTT. This codes for CASSPLGLAGTGELFF.

CDR3: CSAVPGQGDEQYF. The CDR3 region has the DNA TGCAGCGCCGTACCGGGACAGGGGGACGAGCAGTACTTC. V is TRBV29-1 and J is TRBJ2-7, with 11 bases fitting TRBD1. Germline CDR1 is SQVTM and CDR2 is ANQGSEA. V lost 7 bases to trimming and J lost 5 bases; unmatched junction nucleotides: 7. The CDR3 runs 13 residues.

The chain employs TRBV10-1 and TRBJ2-5; TRBD2 might be the D (6 bases). The J call may be incorrect, as the DNA end agrees better with TRBJ2-7. The CDR3 sequence is 13 residues long. Germline V CDR1 and CDR2: WNHNN, SYGVQD (reference sequence). CDR3 sequence: CASSEPTGDEQYF. CDR3 sequence (DNA): TGCGCCAGCAGTGAGCCTACGGGGGACGAGCAGTACTTC.

The J gene is TRBJ2-1, the V gene TRBV19, with D maybe TRBD1 (6 bases). Germline V gene lookup returns CDR1 LNHDA and CDR2 SQIVND (reference sequence). Between the trimmed V and J ends, which lost 3 bases and 7 bases, there was a span of 13 bases. The CDR3 is made up of 14 amino acids. The CDR3, as DNA: TGTGCCAGTAGTATCACTGGGGGCAGGAATGAGCAGTTCTTC. It yields the protein CASSITGGRNEQFF.

This chain links TRBV4-1 with TRBJ1-1; D is uncertain. Germline CDR1 is MGHRA and CDR2 is YSYEKL. The CDR3 covers 13 residues. The germline V and J ends were trimmed by 2 bases and 2 bases, with 6 bases remaining between them. Here the CDR3 DNA reads TGCGCCAGCAGCCAACAGGAAAACACTGAAGCTTTCTTT. Translation: CASSQQENTEAFF.

This clone has only a few counts. This rearrangement joins TRBV14 to TRBJ2-5; 9 bases fit TRBD1. The germline gives CDR1 SGHDN, CDR2 FVKESK. This CDR3 has 14 amino acids. V was pared by 3 bases and J by 7 bases, with 6 bases of the junction left unmatched. The CDR3 reads CASSHIDRGATQYF. CDR3 DNA sequence: TGTGCCAGCAGCCATATCGACAGGGGGGCGACCCAGTACTTC.

There are a few counts of this clone. This chain uses TRBV2 with TRBJ1-4, with D possibly TRBD1 on 6 matching bases. Germline V gene data show CDR1 as SNHLY and CDR2 as FYNNEI. CDR3 length: 14 residues. V gave up 6 bases and J gave up 7 bases, with 15 bases separating them. The CDR3 nucleotides are TGTGCCAGCAGCCGCAGGGGTTTGGGTGAAAAACTGTTTTTT. This translates into CASSRRGLGEKLFF.

The rearrangement joins TRBV28 to TRBJ1-6, with D possibly being TRBD1 (6 bases). V lost 10 bases to trimming and J lost 0 bases, with 13 bases between them. Per germline, CDR1 MDHEN and CDR2 SYDVKM. CDR3 length: 15 amino acids. CDR3 in amino acids: CATYRESSYNSPLHF. CDR3 bases: TGTGCCACCTACAGGGAAAGCTCCTATAATTCACCCCTCCACTTT.

To note about this clone: Additional DNA sequences in this sample encode the identical CDR3. V is TRBV5-1 and J is TRBJ2-5, with TRBD2 matching 8 bases. V lost 2 bases and J lost 0; bases outside the gene matches: 0. The CDR3 loop spans 14 amino acids. Germline CDR1 SGHRS, CDR2 YFSETQ. The DNA of the CDR3 is TGCGCCAGCAGCTTTAGCGGGGACCAAGAGACCCAGTACTTC. This encodes CASSFSGDQETQYF.

The chain is built from TRBV7-9 and TRBJ2-3, with 7 bases identical to TRBD1. V lost 5 bases to trimming and J lost 4 bases; unmatched junction nucleotides: 6. The CDR3 spans 14 residues. Germline V gene data show CDR1 as SEHNR and CDR2 as FQNEAQ (reference sequence). As DNA, the CDR3 is TGTGCCAGCAGCCGCCGGGACAGACCAGATACGCAGTATTTT. This encodes CASSRRDRPDTQYF.

This sequence joins TRBV4-1 and TRBJ2-3; 7 nucleotides match TRBD2. The CDR3 is 16 amino acids. Germline trimming cut 0 bases from V and 3 bases from J; bases unmatched to any gene: 6. The V gene's germline CDR1 is MGHRA and CDR2 YSYEKL. The CDR3 sequence is CASSQERGLGTDTQYF. CDR3 nucleotides: TGCGCCAGCAGCCAAGAGAGAGGACTAGGGACAGATACGCAGTATTTT.

The rearrangement uses TRBV18 and TRBJ1-2; 7 positions match TRBD1. Germline CDR1 KGHSH, CDR2 LQKENI. The CDR3 is 13 amino acids. Germline trimming cut 3 bases from V and 6 bases from J; bases unmatched to any gene: 4. The DNA of the CDR3 is TGTGCCAGCTCACCGCCCACAGGGGATGGCTACACCTTC. The encoded protein is CASSPPTGDGYTF.

This clone was observed a handful of times. The chain uses TRBV6-1 and TRBJ1-2; D might be TRBD1 (6 bases). Germline V gives CDR1 MNHNS, CDR2 SASEGT. Trimming took off 5 bases at V and 7 bases at J, with 20 bases between the two ends. The CDR3 spans 15 residues. This chain's CDR3 is CASSSPGGPFGGYTF. Here the CDR3 DNA reads TGTGCCAGCAGTTCGCCGGGGGGGCCTTTCGGTGGCTACACCTTC.

The V and J genes are TRBV11-2 and TRBJ1-5; tentatively, D is TRBD1 (5 bases). The length of the CDR3 is 13 residues. Trimming took off 1 base at V and 5 bases at J, with 6 bases between the two ends. Germline V gene lookup returns CDR1 SGHAT and CDR2 FQNNGV. CDR3 nucleotide sequence: TGTGCCAGCAGCTTAGCCAGGGATCAGCCCCAGCATTTT. This sequence encodes CASSLARDQPQHF.

In this sample, this clone turned up once. CDR3 sequence: CASSALAPGQEVYEQYF. For the CDR3, the DNA is TGTGCCAGCAGTGCACTAGCTCCGGGACAGGAAGTCTACGAGCAGTACTTC. This chain joins TRBV6-1 and TRBJ2-7; the match to TRBD1 covers 8 bases. From germline, CDR1 is MNHNS and CDR2 SASEGT. The CDR3 spans 17 residues. The J segment lost 3 bases and the V segment lost 4 bases, leaving 14 bases of the junction unmatched.

J is TRBJ2-3 and V is TRBV9; 7 bases map to TRBD2. With 0 bases clipped from V and 0 bases from J, the junction kept 4 bases outside the gene matches. In germline, CDR1 is SGDLS, CDR2 YYNGEE. This CDR3 is built from 16 residues. The CDR3 loop reads CASSVAGGTSTDTQYF. The CDR3 coding sequence is TGTGCCAGCAGCGTAGCCGGGGGGACTAGCACAGATACGCAGTATTTT.

This chain uses TRBV19 with TRBJ2-2; D is unresolved. The CDR3 sequence is 13 residues long. V lost 10 bases to trimming and J lost 1 base, with 10 bases between them. Germline CDR1 and CDR2: LNHDA and SQIVND (reference sequence). The CDR3: CATRDKNTGELFF. Written as DNA, the CDR3 is TGTGCCACAAGAGACAAGAACACCGGGGAGCTGTTTTTT.

This clone appeared once. The chain carries TRBV9 and TRBJ2-3, with D perhaps TRBD2 (6 bases). Germline CDR1 reads SGDLS; CDR2 reads YYNGEE. The CDR3 totals 16 residues. The V gene lost 0 bases and the J gene lost 1 base, with 12 bases spanning the gap. CDR3 nucleotides: TGTGCCAGCAGCGTAGCCCCCGGGGGTCGCACAGATACGCAGTATTTT. It is translated as CASSVAPGGRTDTQYF. Full variable domain (missing parts from reference TRBV9 and TRBJ2-3): DSGVTQTPKHLITATGQRVTLRCSPRSGDLSVYWYQQSLDQGLQFLIQYYNGEERAKGNILERFSAQQFPDLHSELNLSSLELGDSALYFCASSVAPGGRTDTQYFGPGTRLTVL.